The sequence of this T cell receptor beta chain was determined in a study of cytomegalovirus exposure and HLA in healthy donors. On the study more broadly: Earlier results showed roughly 110 million unique TCR beta sequences derived from roughly 180 million T cells.

This clone has more than one count but fewer than ten. The primer mix had 60 Vbeta and 13 Jbeta primers. Some clones are missing from TCRdb's copy, which holds only in-frame ones; the method was immunoSEQ multiplex PCR. The sample lists about 170,000 clones, 79% occurring once. The sequencing input was PBMCs. The origin of this receptor is a woman aged 45-65 years in good health and CMV-seronegative.

The CDR3 protein is CASSPRLAFEQFF. Here the CDR3 DNA reads TGTGCCAGCAGCCCCCGACTAGCGTTTGAGCAGTTCTTC. This chain connects TRBV9 to TRBJ2-1; 8 bases map to TRBD2. Germline CDR1 and CDR2: SGDLS and YYNGEE. The CDR3 runs 13 residues. Trimming removed 4 bases from V and 9 bases from J; junction bases left unmatched: 6.